This T cell receptor beta chain stems from a study of Ad26.COV2.S vaccination and SARS-CoV-2 variants. Across the study: Intramuscular Ad26.COV2.S doses were given once or twice, 56 days apart.

The V gene lost 6 bases and the J gene lost 0 bases, with 11 bases spanning the gap. This CDR3 is 15 amino acids long. CDR1 and CDR2 (germline): SNHLY, FYNNEI. Clones were read by immunoSEQ multiplex PCR, and TCRdb kept only the in-frame ones, dropping some. Of about 350,000 clones listed, around 90% are singletons. The treatment: roughly 20 received Ad26.COV2.S at low or high dose, single or two shots; about 5 received placebo; per-sample allocation not given. Collection of samples fell on day 63 after the first vaccine or placebo injection. Study-wide results and caveats: Total responses of T cells may have been underestimated by the analyses of TCR breadth and depth. CD8+ and CD4+ T cells specific for spike reportedly responded with substantial breadth after vaccination.

To note about this clone: As yet, its antigen is unknown.

Sample: peripheral blood, taken in a trial of Ad26.COV2.S vaccine versus placebo. This chain links TRBV2 with TRBJ1-4; D gene ambiguous. The TCR sequence derives from a person aged 18 to 65 who received the Ad26.COV2.S COVID-19 vaccine or a placebo. The CDR3 spells CASRTRGATNEKLFF. The CDR3, as DNA: TGTGCCAGCAGAACCAGAGGTGCAACTAATGAAAAACTGTTTTTT.